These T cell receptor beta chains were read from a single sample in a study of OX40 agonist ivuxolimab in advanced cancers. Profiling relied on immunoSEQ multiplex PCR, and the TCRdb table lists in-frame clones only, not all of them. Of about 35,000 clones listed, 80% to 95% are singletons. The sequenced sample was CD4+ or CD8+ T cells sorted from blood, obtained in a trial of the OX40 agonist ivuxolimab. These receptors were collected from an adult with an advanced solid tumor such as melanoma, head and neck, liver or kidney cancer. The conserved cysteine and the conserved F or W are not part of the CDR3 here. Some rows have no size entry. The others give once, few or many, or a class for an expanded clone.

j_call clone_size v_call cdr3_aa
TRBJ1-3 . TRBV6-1 ASRRGDSGNTIY
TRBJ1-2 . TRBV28 ASRGVSYGYT
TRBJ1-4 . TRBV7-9 ASSLGAGLGEKLF
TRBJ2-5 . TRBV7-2 ASSSRTAGETQY
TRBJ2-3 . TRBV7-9 ASSLTSPQDTQY
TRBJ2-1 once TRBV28 ASSSSSYNEQF
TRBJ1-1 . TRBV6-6 ASSYSGSTEAF
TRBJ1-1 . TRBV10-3 AISASSGDRNTEAF
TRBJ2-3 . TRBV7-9 ASSLDGGGNLDTDTQY
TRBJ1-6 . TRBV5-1 ASSLEGGYNSPLH
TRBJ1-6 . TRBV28 ASSRDDTSPLH
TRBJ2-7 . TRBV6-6 ASSYGPDYEQY
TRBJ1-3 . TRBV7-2 ASSLQGWGSGNTIY
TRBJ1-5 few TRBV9 ASSSPGPNQPQH
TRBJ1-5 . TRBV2 ASSEGRQNQPQH
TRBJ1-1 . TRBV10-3 AISGGQMNTEAF
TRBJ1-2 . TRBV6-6 ASSTGGGNNYGYT
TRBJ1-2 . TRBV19 ASSRTGGLVYGYT
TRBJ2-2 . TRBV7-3 ASSLKRDTGELF
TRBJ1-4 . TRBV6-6 ASSYPGRTNEKLF
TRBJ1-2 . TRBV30 AWSVGTLGGYT
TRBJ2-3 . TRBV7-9 ASSQDSYTDTQY
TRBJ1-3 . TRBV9 ASSVGWAGSGNTIY
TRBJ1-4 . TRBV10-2 ASSEGGAGNEKLF
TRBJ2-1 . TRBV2 ASSRRLAGDNEQF
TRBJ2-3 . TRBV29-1 SVGVQGADTQY
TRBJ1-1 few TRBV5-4 ASSSEPGENTEAF
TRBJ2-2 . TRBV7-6 ASSRGQGGTGELF
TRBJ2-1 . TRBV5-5 ASSLYLDSYNEQF
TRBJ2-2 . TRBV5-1 ASSLGGATAITGELF
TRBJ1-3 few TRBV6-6 ASSRQGINTIY
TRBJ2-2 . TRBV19 ASSPDRWSGELF
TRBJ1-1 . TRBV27 ASSLGGRGTEAF
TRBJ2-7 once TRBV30 AWSPNQGREQY
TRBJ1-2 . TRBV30 AWSSIQGTNYGYT
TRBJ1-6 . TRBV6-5 ASSYSSSNSPLH